This TCR beta chain was sequenced for a study of cytomegalovirus exposure and HLA in healthy donors. Broader study findings: The classifier reportedly diagnosed cytomegalovirus status with high sensitivity and specificity. HLA restriction was apparent for most CMV-associated TCR beta chains in a later analysis.

Primers included in the PCR were 60 Vbeta and 13 Jbeta primers. Clones were sequenced by immunoSEQ multiplex PCR, and TCRdb holds only the in-frame ones, with some missing. This table has about 140,000 clones, 77% appearing once. Concerning this clone: Its antigen is not known.

Germline CDR1 is LNHDA and CDR2 is SQIVND (reference sequence). After removal of 3 bases from V and 0 bases from J, the junction contained 2 bases not matched to a gene. The CDR3 contains 16 residues. The specimen was PBMCs. This TCR was sampled from a man aged 25 to 40 in good health and CMV-seronegative. V gene TRBV19 combines with J gene TRBJ2-7, with 13 bases that match TRBD2. The CDR3, as DNA: TGTGCCAGTAGTATTCGGACTAGCGGGAGCTCCTACGAGCAGTACTTC. Amino acid sequence: CASSIRTSGSSYEQYF.